This TCR beta chain was profiled in a study of OX40 agonist ivuxolimab in advanced cancers. About the research overall: A diagnosis of hepatocellular carcinoma, melanoma, renal cell or head and neck cancer was present in dose-escalation patients. At around 81% male, the cohort had a mean age of 60 years, ranging from about 23 to 80.

The study, taken as a whole, reports: Circulating CD4+ and CD8+ T cells showed clonal expansion by week 6 at 0.1 to 3.0 mg/kg.

Remarks on this clone: No antigen is known for it.

CDR1 is MNHNY, CDR2 SVGAGI, per germline (reference sequence). Trimming removed 5 bases at V and 1 base at J, with 11 bases between. The CDR3 is 14 residues long. TCRdb's copy holds only in-frame clones and misses some; the assay was immunoSEQ multiplex PCR. The table includes tens of thousands of clones, about 80% detected once. The origin of this receptor is an adult with an advanced solid tumor such as melanoma, head and neck, liver or kidney cancer. The chain couples TRBV6-6 to TRBJ1-2; unclear D gene. The specimen was CD4+ or CD8+ T cells sorted from blood, collected in a trial of the OX40 agonist ivuxolimab. The CDR3 DNA follows: TGTGCCAGCAGTCCCTCGAGCTTTAACTATGGCTACACCTTC. Translated: CASSPSSFNYGYTF.